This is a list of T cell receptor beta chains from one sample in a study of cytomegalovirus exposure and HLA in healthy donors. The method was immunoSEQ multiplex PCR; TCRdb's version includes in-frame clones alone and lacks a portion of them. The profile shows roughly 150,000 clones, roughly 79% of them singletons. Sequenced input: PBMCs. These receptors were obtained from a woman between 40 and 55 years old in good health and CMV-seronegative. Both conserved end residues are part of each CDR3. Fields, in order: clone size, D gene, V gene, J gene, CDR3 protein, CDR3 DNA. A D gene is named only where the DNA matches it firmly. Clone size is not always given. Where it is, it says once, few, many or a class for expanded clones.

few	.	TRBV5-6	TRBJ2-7	CASSGGLDSYEQYF	TGTGCCAGCAGCGGGGGACTGGACTCCTACGAGCAGTACTTC
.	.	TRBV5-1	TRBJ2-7	CASSLVSGTYEQYF	TGCGCCAGCAGCTTGGTCAGCGGTACCTACGAGCAGTACTTC
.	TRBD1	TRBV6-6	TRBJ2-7	CASSRDRAPLYF	TGTGCCAGCAGTCGGGACAGGGCCCCCCTTTACTTC
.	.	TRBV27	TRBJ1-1	CASSPPGSNTEAFF	TGTGCCAGCAGTCCCCCGGGGTCGAACACTGAAGCTTTCTTT
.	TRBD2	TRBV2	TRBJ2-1	CASSDNPFSGRSSYNEQFF	TGTGCCAGCAGTGATAACCCTTTTAGCGGGAGGAGCTCCTACAATGAGCAGTTCTTC
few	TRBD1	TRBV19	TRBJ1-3	CASSFLAGGISGNTIYF	TGTGCCAGTAGTTTTCTGGCAGGGGGCATCTCTGGAAACACCATATATTTT
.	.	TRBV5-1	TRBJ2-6	CASSLEAGSGANVLTF	TGCGCCAGCAGCTTGGAGGCAGGCTCTGGGGCCAACGTCCTGACTTTC
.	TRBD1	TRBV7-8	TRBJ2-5	CASSITGTASETQYF	TGTGCCAGCAGCATAACCGGGACAGCGAGTGAGACCCAGTACTTC
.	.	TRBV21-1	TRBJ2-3	CASSKGTRFSGQRVPSNTDTQYF	TGTGCCAGCAGCAAAGGAACGCGATTTTCCGGCCAGCGGGTCCCATCCAACACAGATACGCAGTATTTT
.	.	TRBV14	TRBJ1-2	CASSQLEQLGYTF	TGTGCCAGCAGCCAATTGGAGCAGCTCGGCTACACCTTC
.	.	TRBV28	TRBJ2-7	CASSLEEFGAPYF	TGTGCCAGCAGTTTAGAGGAATTTGGGGCCCCGTACTTC
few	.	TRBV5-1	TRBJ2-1	CASSLETFGAGVDEQFF	TGCGCCAGCAGCTTGGAAACTTTCGGGGCAGGGGTTGATGAGCAGTTCTTC
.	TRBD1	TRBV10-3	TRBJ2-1	CAISKTGGNNEQFF	TGTGCCATCAGTAAAACAGGGGGTAACAATGAGCAGTTCTTC
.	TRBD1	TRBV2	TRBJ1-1	CASSRDRETEAFF	TGTGCCAGCAGCCGGGACAGGGAGACTGAAGCTTTCTTT
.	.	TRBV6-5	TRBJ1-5	CASSYSRGRVHQPQHF	TGTGCCAGCAGTTACTCAAGGGGCAGGGTCCATCAGCCCCAGCATTTT
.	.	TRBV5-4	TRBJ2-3	CASSLGVATDTQYF	TGTGCCAGCAGCTTAGGGGTAGCCACAGATACGCAGTATTTT
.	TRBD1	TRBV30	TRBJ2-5	CAWSVVTGAETQYF	TGTGCCTGGAGTGTTGTGACAGGGGCAGAGACCCAGTACTTC
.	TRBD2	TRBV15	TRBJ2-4	CATSREPGLARNIQYF	TGTGCCACCAGCAGAGAACCGGGACTAGCGAGGAACATTCAGTACTTC
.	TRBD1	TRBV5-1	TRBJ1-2	CASRPGTGGGYGYTF	TGCGCCAGCAGACCCGGGACAGGGGGCGGCTATGGCTACACCTTC
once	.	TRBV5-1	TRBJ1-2	CASSLAPGLNYGYTF	TGCGCCAGCAGCTTGGCCCCAGGGCTAAACTATGGCTACACCTTC
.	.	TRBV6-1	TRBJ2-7	CASTGTTYEQYF	TGTGCCAGCACGGGAACCACCTACGAGCAGTACTTC
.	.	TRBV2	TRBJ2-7	CASSYRVGAYEQYF	TGTGCCAGCAGTTACAGGGTGGGGGCGTACGAGCAGTACTTC